What follows are 31 T cell receptor beta chains derived from one specimen sequenced in a study of blood T cell repertoires in COVID-19. TCRdb keeps only in-frame clones here, not all; method: immunoSEQ multiplex PCR. The top ten hold 14% to 15% of the sample, which has about 110,000 clones, 84% seen once. The specimen sequenced was peripheral blood. All receptors derive from a woman in her sixties or seventies with acute or convalescent COVID-19.

The chain recombines TRBV5-1 with TRBJ2-7, with 9 nucleotides matching TRBD2. The V and J ends lost 0 bases and 2 bases, in that order; junction bases with no gene match: 6. The CDR3 contains 16 residues. Germline CDR1 is SGHRS and CDR2 is YFSETQ. The CDR3 spells CASSLALASGAYEQYF. The DNA for the CDR3 is TGCGCCAGCAGCTTGGCCTTGGCTAGCGGGGCCTACGAGCAGTACTTC. Variable domain in full (rest from reference TRBV5-1 and TRBJ2-7): KAGVTQTPRYLIKTRGQQVTLSCSPISGHRSVSWYQQTPGQGLQFLFEYFSETQRNKGNFPGRFSGRQFSNSRSEMNVSTLELGDSALYLCASSLALASGAYEQYFGPGTRLTVT.

The rearrangement uses TRBV5-4 and TRBJ2-3, with TRBD2 identical over 8 bases. Trimming cost V 2 bases and J 5 bases; bases outside gene matches: 7. This CDR3 has 15 amino acids. The V gene's germline CDR1 is SGHNT and CDR2 YYREEE (reference sequence). The CDR3 here is CASSFLAGRVDTQYF. The CDR3 nucleotides are TGTGCCAGCAGCTTTTTAGCGGGAAGGGTAGATACGCAGTATTTT.

This clone turned up a few times. The V and J genes are TRBV7-7 and TRBJ2-7; the match to TRBD2 covers 7 bases. Trimming removed 5 bases from V and 3 bases from J; junction bases left unmatched: 10. Germline V gene sequence: CDR1 SSHAT, CDR2 FNYEAQ (reference sequence). The CDR3 extends over 15 amino acids. This chain's CDR3 is CASSPQAGNFYEQYF. The DNA of the CDR3 is TGTGCCAGCAGCCCACAAGCGGGGAACTTCTACGAGCAGTACTTC.

V and J are TRBV7-9 and TRBJ2-1, with 7 positions matching TRBD2. The germline V gene encodes CDR1 SEHNR and CDR2 FQNEAQ (reference sequence). The J segment lost 4 bases and the V segment lost 3 bases, leaving 6 bases of the junction unmatched. The CDR3 runs to 15 residues. The CDR3 protein is CASSFLAGLYNEQFF. DNA of the CDR3: TGTGCCAGCAGCTTCTTAGCGGGCCTATACAATGAGCAGTTCTTC.

The chain employs TRBV18 and TRBJ2-5, with 13 nucleotides matching TRBD2. Trimming took 2 bases from V and 5 from J; bases not matched to a gene: 8. Per germline, CDR1 KGHSH and CDR2 LQKENI. The CDR3 totals 17 residues. CDR3 loop: CASSPSGLAGAGETQYF. The CDR3 DNA reads as TGTGCCAGCTCACCATCTGGACTAGCGGGGGCAGGGGAGACCCAGTACTTC.

This clone was recorded many times. V and J are TRBV5-1 and TRBJ2-1, with D possibly being TRBD1 (7 bases). Germline CDR1 is SGHRS and CDR2 is YFSETQ. CDR3 size: 15 residues. V lost 0 bases and J 8 bases, leaving 15 bases between the germline ends. The CDR3 reads CASSLVVGGTDEQFF. CDR3 coding DNA: TGCGCCAGCAGCTTGGTGGTCGGCGGGACAGATGAGCAGTTCTTC.

This clone was seen a few times. The V gene is TRBV6-5, the J gene TRBJ2-7, with 9 bases aligning to TRBD1. Germline loops: CDR1 MNHEY, CDR2 SVGAGI. The length of the CDR3 is 15 residues. Losses at the gene ends were 2 bases for V and 3 bases for J; bases not matched to a gene: 5. The DNA of the CDR3 is TGTGCCAGCAGTTACCAGGGACAGGGAATCTACGAGCAGTACTTC. Its protein is CASSYQGQGIYEQYF.

The rearrangement joins TRBV4-2 to TRBJ1-6; 10 nucleotides match TRBD1. The CDR3 spans 15 residues. Per the germline V gene, CDR1 is LGHNA and CDR2 is YNFKEQ. J gave up 7 bases and V 4 bases, and 4 bases lay outside the gene matches. CDR3 residues: CASSLRTGGNSPLHF. DNA for the CDR3: TGTGCCAGCAGCCTCCGGACAGGGGGAAATTCACCCCTCCACTTT.

V and J are TRBV6-1 and TRBJ2-6, with TRBD2 as a possible D gene (6 bases). The CDR3 consists of 19 residues. V lost 4 bases and J lost 0, with 19 bases in between. Germline V CDR1 and CDR2: MNHNS, SASEGT. The CDR3 spells CASSVGPGTDYSGANVLTF. The CDR3 DNA is TGTGCCAGCAGTGTAGGTCCTGGGACGGACTACTCTGGGGCCAACGTCCTGACTTTC.

The V call is TRBV7-9, the J call TRBJ2-2; D ambiguous. Germline values: CDR1 SEHNR, CDR2 FQNEAQ (reference sequence). This CDR3 contains 15 residues. Trimming removed 5 bases at V and 5 bases at J, with 15 bases between. The chain's CDR3 is CASSAPPQNTGELFF. The DNA of the CDR3 is TGTGCCAGCAGCGCACCGCCACAGAATACCGGGGAGCTGTTTTTT.

The V call is TRBV27, the J call TRBJ2-7, with 9 bases aligning to TRBD1. J lost 3 bases, V lost 6 bases, and 6 bases had no gene match. This CDR3 is built from 14 residues. Looked up from germline, CDR1 is MNHEY and CDR2 is SMNVEV (reference sequence). CDR3 protein: CASSRDREDYEQYF. In DNA form, the CDR3 reads TGTGCCAGCAGCAGGGACAGGGAGGACTACGAGCAGTACTTC.

DNA of the CDR3: TGCAGCGTTGAATACGCAGGGCCAAACAATGAGCAGTTCTTC. Protein product: CSVEYAGPNNEQFF. The rearrangement uses TRBV29-1 and TRBJ2-1; D perhaps matches TRBD1 (5 bases). This CDR3 region has 14 residues. In germline, CDR1 is SQVTM, CDR2 ANQGSEA. The V gene lost 2 bases and the J gene lost 5 bases, with 13 bases spanning the gap.

The chain combines TRBV5-4 with TRBJ1-1; 7 bases map to TRBD1. Germline CDR1 and CDR2: SGHNT and YYREEE (reference sequence). The CDR3 extends over 15 amino acids. With 3 bases clipped from V and 0 bases from J, the junction kept 5 bases outside the gene matches. CDR3 bases: TGTGCCAGCAGCTATCCACAGGGGATGAACACTGAAGCTTTCTTT. Protein sequence: CASSYPQGMNTEAFF. The variable domain in full, with the rest retrieved from reference TRBV5-4 and TRBJ1-1, is ETGVTQSPTHLIKTRGQQVTLRCSSQSGHNTVSWYQQALGQGPQFIFQYYREEENGRGNFPPRFSGLQFPNYSSELNVNALELDDSALYLCASSYPQGMNTEAFFGQGTRLTVV.

The genes are TRBV19 and TRBJ2-3; 7 bases agree with TRBD1. Germline V gene sequence: CDR1 LNHDA, CDR2 SQIVND (reference sequence). V shed 3 bases, J shed 4 bases, and the junction held 7 bases outside the gene matches. This CDR3 has 15 residues. CDR3 residues: CASSMGQGVADTQYF. The CDR3 region has the DNA TGTGCCAGTAGTATGGGCCAGGGGGTGGCAGATACGCAGTATTTT.

There are a few counts of this clone. V gene TRBV4-2 combines with J gene TRBJ2-2; TRBD2 matches at 7 bases. There are 18 residues in the CDR3. Germline V CDR1 and CDR2: LGHNA, YNFKEQ. The V and J ends lost 1 base and 1 base, in that order; junction bases with no gene match: 9. The CDR3 nucleotides are TGTGCCAGCAGCCAAGGGCTCACTAGCGAGCTGAACACCGGGGAGCTGTTTTTT. Amino acid sequence: CASSQGLTSELNTGELFF.

The CDR3 DNA reads TGTGCCAGCTCACCACCGGGCAAGGGGAGGGGCAATGAGCAGTTCTTC. Protein product: CASSPPGKGRGNEQFF. V gene TRBV18 combines with J gene TRBJ2-1; 7 bases map to TRBD2. CDR3 length: 16 residues. The V segment lost 0 bases and the J segment 6 bases; nucleotides outside the gene matches: 8. Germline V gene data show CDR1 as KGHSH and CDR2 as LQKENI.

As regards this clone: One end of the junction fails to match germline, which may point to a read error. This chain connects TRBV3-1 (or the pseudogene TRBV3-2) to TRBJ2-1; 7 bases map to TRBD1. Germline V lookup: CDR1 LGHDT, CDR2 YNNKEL (reference sequence). The CDR3 totals 13 residues. The CDR3 nucleotides are TGTGCCAGCAGCCAGACAGGGTACAATGAGCAATTCTTC. It translates to CASSQTGYNEQFF.

The chain is built from TRBV3-1 (or the pseudogene TRBV3-2) and TRBJ2-7; 9 positions match TRBD2. Germline CDR1 reads LGHDT; CDR2 reads YNNKEL (reference sequence). This CDR3 has 12 amino acids. The ends lost 1 base at V and 9 bases at J; junction bases unmatched: 1. The CDR3 loop is CASSQGAGGQYF. The CDR3 DNA reads TGTGCCAGCAGCCAAGGAGCGGGGGGGCAGTACTTC.

The chain couples TRBV7-3 to TRBJ1-3, with D perhaps matching TRBD1 (6 bases). The V gene lost 4 bases and the J gene lost 0 bases, with 10 bases spanning the gap. Germline CDR1 reads SGHTA; CDR2 reads FQGTGA. The CDR3 contains 15 residues. CDR3 residues: CASSSDSFSGNTIYF. DNA for the CDR3: TGTGCCAGCAGCTCGGACAGTTTCTCTGGAAACACCATATATTTT. The complete variable domain, with remaining parts taken from reference TRBV7-3 and TRBJ1-3, reads GAGVSQTPSNKVTEKGKYVELRCDPISGHTALYWYRQSLGQGPEFLIYFQGTGAADDSGLPNDRFFAVRPEGSVSTLKIQRTERGDSAVYLCASSSDSFSGNTIYFGEGSWLTVV.

This clone has a handful of counts. The CDR3 DNA reads as TGTGCCAGCAGAGGCTTGGCGGGGGAAAACATTCAGTACTTC. This translates into CASRGLAGENIQYF. The rearrangement links TRBV6-5 to TRBJ2-4, with 7 bases identical to TRBD2. The germline gives CDR1 MNHEY, CDR2 SVGAGI. This CDR3 contains 14 residues. V shed 6 bases, J shed 5 bases, and the junction held 7 bases outside the gene matches.

The chain joins TRBV4-1 to TRBJ2-5; 11 bases map to TRBD2. This CDR3 region has 17 residues. Germline V gene data show CDR1 as MGHRA and CDR2 as YSYEKL. V lost 1 base and J lost 0; bases outside the gene matches: 4. CDR3 bases: TGCGCCAGCAGCCAAGGGTCGACTAGCGGGAACCAAGAGACCCAGTACTTC. It codes for CASSQGSTSGNQETQYF.

The CDR3, as DNA: TGTGCCAGCGCCACGGGGGGAACGGGAACCGGGGAGCTGTTTTTT. Protein sequence: CASATGGTGTGELFF. V is TRBV27 and J is TRBJ2-2; 7 nucleotides match TRBD2. The germline CDR1 and CDR2 sequences are MNHEY and SMNVEV (reference sequence). There are 15 residues in the CDR3. Trimming at V came to 8 bases and at J to 5 bases, leaving 11 bases not matched to a gene.

J is TRBJ1-4 and V is TRBV4-1; a possible D gene is TRBD1 (5 bases). Trimming took 4 bases from V and 8 from J, leaving 17 bases between them. The CDR3 covers 15 residues. Germline CDR1 and CDR2: MGHRA and YSYEKL. CDR3 protein: CASSLLGLVGEKLFF. The DNA for the CDR3 is TGCGCCAGCAGCCTTCTGGGGCTCGTAGGAGAAAAACTGTTTTTT.

This rearrangement joins TRBV28 to TRBJ2-1; possibly TRBD2 for D (6 bases). The germline V and J ends were trimmed by 2 bases and 4 bases, with 15 bases remaining between them. Germline-derived CDR1 and CDR2 are MDHEN and SYDVKM. This CDR3 comprises 16 residues. The CDR3 DNA follows: TGTGCCAGCAGTTTAAGGGTTGGCGGGAATTACAATGAGCAGTTCTTC. It is translated as CASSLRVGGNYNEQFF.

This rearrangement joins TRBV11-3 to TRBJ2-6; TRBD1 might be the D (6 bases). The CDR3 has 20 amino acids. V dropped 0 bases and J dropped 3 bases, with 21 bases sitting between them. The germline CDR1 and CDR2 sequences are SGHNT and YENEEA. CDR3 nucleotide sequence: TGTGCCAGCAGCTTAGATCCCGAGGGCAGGGGACGGGATGGGGCCAACGTCCTGACTTTC. Amino acid sequence: CASSLDPEGRGRDGANVLTF.

The chain recombines TRBV5-4 with TRBJ2-5, with 11 bases matching TRBD2. The germline CDR1 and CDR2 sequences are SGHNT and YYREEE (reference sequence). There are 14 residues in the CDR3. V shed 2 bases, J shed 5 bases, and the junction held 2 bases outside the gene matches. Written as DNA, the CDR3 is TGTGCCAGCAGCTTTAGCGGGAGGGCCGAGACCCAGTACTTC. Encoded protein: CASSFSGRAETQYF.

This chain joins TRBV5-6 and TRBJ2-2; 13 bases align to TRBD2. The CDR3 spans 18 residues. Losses at the gene ends were 2 bases for V and 5 bases for J; bases not matched to a gene: 9. Germline V CDR1 and CDR2: SGHDT, YYEEEE. CDR3 in DNA: TGTGCCAGCAGCTTATCACTAGCGGGAGGGCCGGGGACCGGGGAGCTGTTTTTT. Translating gives CASSLSLAGGPGTGELFF.

The chain has TRBV6-1 and TRBJ1-2; the D gene is possibly TRBD1 (6 bases). Looked up from germline, CDR1 is MNHNS and CDR2 is SASEGT. The CDR3 has 15 residues. Trimming removed 2 bases from V and 3 bases from J, with 13 bases in between. The CDR3, as DNA: TGTGCCAGCAGTGAATGGGGGCTCATTGACTATGGCTACACCTTC. Protein: CASSEWGLIDYGYTF.

The rearrangement uses TRBV6-7 and TRBJ1-2; 8 nucleotides agree with TRBD1. TRBV6-7 carries the ORF label, with uncertain function. Germline trimming cut 5 bases from V and 8 bases from J; bases unmatched to any gene: 4. CDR3 length: 12 amino acids. This CDR3 reads CASSTDRDGYTF. DNA for the CDR3: TGTGCCAGCAGTACGGACAGGGACGGCTACACCTTC.

As to this clone: At one end, the junction sequence differs from germline, possibly due to a read error. The chain joins TRBV5-4 to TRBJ1-2; TRBD1 aligns across 7 bases. This CDR3 spans 15 amino acids. Germline loops: CDR1 SGHNT, CDR2 YYREEE (reference sequence). CDR3 in amino acids: CASSLGGGREVGNTF. The CDR3 region has the DNA TGTGCCAGCAGCTTGGGAGGGGGCAGGGAGGTTGGCAACACCTTC.

V usage is TRBV6-5 and J usage is TRBJ2-7, with 7 bases identical to TRBD1. After removal of 4 bases from V and 2 bases from J, the junction contained 8 bases not matched to a gene. This CDR3 region has 15 residues. Germline-derived CDR1 and CDR2 are MNHEY and SVGAGI. This chain's CDR3 is CASSLGTGQTYEQYF. In DNA, the CDR3 is TGTGCCAGCAGTTTAGGGACGGGACAGACCTACGAGCAGTACTTC.